This TCR beta chain is drawn from a study (dated by TCRdb to between 2014 and 2016). As for the study more broadly: The study tested whether tumor-infiltrating Tregs in breast cancer are recruited from blood Tregs or converted in situ from other CD4+ T cell subsets.

To purify naive CD4+ T cells, the Miltenyi Naive CD4+ T Cell Isolation kit was used, and CD25 microbeads served to deplete Tregs. Tregs, naive and memory CD4+ T cells from tumor, blood and ipsilateral draining lymph nodes of about five breast cancer patients underwent full-length TCR alpha and beta sequencing. Mononuclear cells from lymph nodes or around 53 ml of peripheral blood were isolated by Ficoll density gradient centrifugation. Sorted cell populations were confirmed by FACS to exceed 90% purity. General conclusions and limits of the study: In terms of TCR gene usage, tumor memory CD4+ T cells clustered together with blood and lymph node memory CD4+ cells, as well as with lymph node naive CD4+ cells. The greatest overlap of tumor-infiltrating Treg TCR alpha and beta sequences was observed with tumor naive CD4+ T cells, followed by blood naive CD4+ T cells. Rather than covering whole repertoires, validation in the larger cohort was restricted to a single TCR beta V-J rearrangement.

This clonotype was picked up a small number of times. Which antigen it targets is not known. No much larger clone is present one base from it, and per-base qualities are unavailable. Full-length TCR variable regions were amplified by 5' RACE PCR using constant-region reverse primers, and then by semi-nested PCR using Nested Universal Primer A. The ReliaPrep RNA Cell Miniprep System was used to extract total RNA, which was then reverse transcribed into 5'RACE-ready cDNA with the SMARTer RACE 5'/3' Kit. Multiplex adaptors were used to barcode full-length TCR alpha and beta libraries, and the barcoded libraries were sequenced on an Illumina MiSeq. On the authors' methods: For each of nine subset-tissue groups, sequencing data from the five patients were pooled, and the groups were then compared using unsupervised clustering of TCR gene usage. The Morisita-Horn index was used to calculate repertoire similarity, with shared sequences weighted by how much each contributed to each repertoire. TCRdb itself trimmed the public reads at Q25 with fastp, ran MiXCR and retained productive beta chains. CDR3 protein sequences are deduplicated, and each keeps its most common genes and DNA. TCRdb's processing, not the authors' own work, is the source of the V and J calls. This sample lists tens of thousands of distinct CDR3 sequences; 25% to 30% were detected once. The top ten constitute roughly 1.9% of the sample.

According to the germline V gene (reference sequence), CDR1 reads MNHEY and CDR2 reads SMNVEV. V drops 7 bases and J drops 0 bases, leaving 11 bases in between. Reading from cysteine to phenylalanine, the CDR3 counts 14 amino acids. This entry keeps only the CDR3 DNA: 42 bases, framed from base 1. This sequence originates from a female donor with breast cancer. The rearranged segments are TRBV27 and TRBJ2-3; no D gene is confidently identified. The sequenced sample consisted of naive CD4+ T cells sorted from blood. In the paper's terms, the cell subset or site label means: naive CD4+ T cells, CD4+CD45RA+CD25-. The CDR3 region: CASTAHISTDTQYF. The DNA is as follows: TGTGCCAGCACTGCTCACATTAGCACAGATACGCAGTATTTT.